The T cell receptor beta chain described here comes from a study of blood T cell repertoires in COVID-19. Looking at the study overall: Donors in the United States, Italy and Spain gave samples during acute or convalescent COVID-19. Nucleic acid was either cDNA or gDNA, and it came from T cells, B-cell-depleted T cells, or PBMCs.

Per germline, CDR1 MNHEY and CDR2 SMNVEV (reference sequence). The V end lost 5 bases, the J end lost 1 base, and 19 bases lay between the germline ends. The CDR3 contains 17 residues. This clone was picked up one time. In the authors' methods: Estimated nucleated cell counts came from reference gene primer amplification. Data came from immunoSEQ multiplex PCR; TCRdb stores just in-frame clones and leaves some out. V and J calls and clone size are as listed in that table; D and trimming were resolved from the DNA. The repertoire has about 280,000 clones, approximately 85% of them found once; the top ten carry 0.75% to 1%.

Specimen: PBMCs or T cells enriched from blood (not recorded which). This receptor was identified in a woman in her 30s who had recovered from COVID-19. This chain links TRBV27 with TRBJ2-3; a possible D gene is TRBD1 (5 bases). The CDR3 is CASSPGFVGRRTDTQYF. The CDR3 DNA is TGTGCCAGCAGTCCAGGTTTTGTGGGGCGACGCACAGATACGCAGTATTTT.